These 30 T cell receptor beta chains originate from one sample sequenced in a study of T cell responses to AZD1222 COVID-19 vaccine. Repertoires were generated with immunoSEQ multiplex PCR, while TCRdb's copy carries only in-frame clones and drops some. The sample lists 150,000 or so clones, roughly 92% occurring once. The sequenced sample was peripheral blood, obtained on day 0 of AZD1222 vaccination. These receptor sequences come from an adult in good health.

This clone showed up just a few times. The gene calls are TRBV12-3 or TRBV12-4 and TRBJ2-7; 8 bases fit TRBD1. This CDR3 comprises 13 residues. With V trimmed by 5 bases and J by 7 bases, 7 bases remained unmatched. CDR3 coding DNA: TGTGCCAGCAGTGGACAGGGAGTATGGGAGCAGTACTTC. Protein product: CASSGQGVWEQYF.

As concerns this clone: A junction boundary mismatches the germline segment, possibly from a read error. The J gene is TRBJ2-1, the V gene TRBV27; 10 bases are a match to TRBD2. CDR3 length: 16 residues. CDR1 and CDR2 from the germline V gene are MNHEY and SMNVEV (reference sequence). CDR3 nucleotide sequence: TGTGCCAGCAGTCCCGCACTAGCGGGGTCCCTCCCCCTGTCTGTCTTC. The encoded protein is CASSPALAGSLPLSVF.

The chain uses TRBV20-1 and TRBJ1-1; D unclear. The CDR3 is 12 amino acids. V was clipped by 3 bases and J by 1 base, with 6 bases between them. Germline loops: CDR1 DFQATT, CDR2 SNEGSKA (reference sequence). CDR3 amino acids: CSASIKNTEAFF. The CDR3 DNA sequence: TGCAGTGCTAGTATCAAGAACACTGAAGCTTTCTTT.

V is TRBV12-3 or TRBV12-4 and J is TRBJ1-1; maybe TRBD1 (6 bases). Deletions cut 6 bases from V and 5 bases from J, with 10 bases between. The CDR3 covers 12 residues. The DNA of the CDR3 is TGTGCCAGCAGCCGAGGGGGGACTGAAGCTTTCTTT. This sequence encodes CASSRGGTEAFF.

This clone was found once. This chain links TRBV4-3 with TRBJ1-1; D not resolved. Between the trimmed V and J ends, which lost 0 bases and 5 bases, there was a span of 13 bases. The CDR3 contains 15 residues. Germline V gene lookup returns CDR1 LGHNA and CDR2 YSLEER. CDR3 sequence (DNA): TGCGCCAGCAGCCAAGATCTGGGGAAAGGGACTGAAGCTTTCTTT. This encodes CASSQDLGKGTEAFF.

The chain employs TRBV18 and TRBJ1-1; D perhaps matches TRBD1 (6 bases). Germline loops: CDR1 KGHSH, CDR2 LQKENI. This CDR3 contains 16 residues. V was trimmed by 3 bases and J by 2 bases, leaving 16 bases between them. CDR3 coding DNA: TGTGCCAGCTCACCTCTTACTCAGGGGTTTAACACTGAAGCTTTCTTT. Its protein product is CASSPLTQGFNTEAFF.

The chain carries TRBV5-1 and TRBJ2-7, with D hard to call. The CDR3 loop spans 15 amino acids. Germline V lookup: CDR1 SGHRS, CDR2 YFSETQ. The V and J ends lost 0 bases and 7 bases respectively, with 17 bases between them. CDR3 sequence: CASSLAIAGIGEQYF. As DNA, the CDR3 is TGCGCCAGCAGCTTGGCGATAGCTGGGATCGGGGAGCAGTACTTC.

The chain couples TRBV19 to TRBJ1-1; D uncertain. The CDR3 has 11 residues. V was pared by 3 bases and J by 7 bases, with 6 bases between. CDR1 and CDR2 from the germline V gene are LNHDA and SQIVND (reference sequence). The CDR3 DNA follows: TGTGCCAGTAGTATCGTGGGTGAAGCTTTCTTT. Amino acids: CASSIVGEAFF.

This chain connects TRBV27 to TRBJ1-1; D is ambiguous. The CDR3 consists of 14 residues. V lost 3 bases and J 1 base, leaving 9 bases between the germline ends. Germline CDR1 reads MNHEY; CDR2 reads SMNVEV (reference sequence). DNA of the CDR3: TGTGCCAGCAGTTTTTTCCTGGGGAACACTGAAGCTTTCTTT. This translates into CASSFFLGNTEAFF.

The rearrangement joins TRBV25-1 to TRBJ1-2; D not resolved. The CDR3 runs to 13 residues. V lost 9 bases to trimming and J lost 0 bases, with 11 bases between them. Looked up from germline, CDR1 is MGHDK and CDR2 is SYGVNS. CDR3 in DNA: TGTGCCAGAGTGGCCCGATCTAACTATGGCTACACCTTC. It specifies CARVARSNYGYTF.

The chain uses TRBV5-6 and TRBJ2-1, with D unclear. V shed 0 bases and J shed 3 bases, with 7 bases lying between them. Germline lookup yields CDR1 SGHDT and CDR2 YYEEEE. This CDR3 is 14 amino acids long. The CDR3 loop reads CASSLGADYNEQFF. The DNA of the CDR3 is TGTGCCAGCAGCTTGGGCGCGGACTACAATGAGCAGTTCTTC.

This clone came up once. This chain joins TRBV11-2 and TRBJ2-3, with TRBD1 as a possible D gene (7 bases). The CDR3 is 16 amino acids. Between the trimmed V and J ends, which lost 4 bases and 2 bases, there was a span of 16 bases. Germline V lookup: CDR1 SGHAT, CDR2 FQNNGV. CDR3 in amino acids: CASSSGGSGYTDTQYF. The CDR3 DNA reads TGTGCCAGCAGCTCAGGGGGTAGCGGCTACACAGATACGCAGTATTTT.

This sequence joins TRBV18 and TRBJ1-5; D is unresolved. The ends were cut back, 6 bases at V and 5 bases at J, with 8 bases in the middle. The CDR3 covers 12 residues. Germline V CDR1 and CDR2: KGHSH, LQKENI. The CDR3 coding sequence is TGTGCCAGCTCCCGGGGAGATCAGCCCCAGCATTTT. Translated: CASSRGDQPQHF.

The J gene is TRBJ2-7, the V gene TRBV6-5, with 8 bases lining up with TRBD1. This CDR3 has 15 residues. V dropped 7 bases and J dropped 1; count of bases not matched to a gene: 9. Per the germline V gene, CDR1 is MNHEY and CDR2 is SVGAGI. The CDR3 loop is CASKRTGRGSYEQYF. Written as DNA, the CDR3 is TGTGCCAGCAAAAGGACAGGGCGAGGGTCCTACGAGCAGTACTTC.

The rearrangement joins TRBV7-9 to TRBJ2-1, with 7 bases that match TRBD2. Germline CDR1 reads SEHNR; CDR2 reads FQNEAQ (reference sequence). This CDR3 is 19 amino acids long. J was trimmed by 1 base and V by 4 bases; bases with no gene match: 16. The CDR3 reads CASSSPPRLAAFSYNEQFF. The CDR3 DNA reads TGTGCCAGCAGCTCCCCCCCCCGGCTAGCGGCCTTTTCCTACAATGAGCAGTTCTTC.

This chain joins TRBV6-1 and TRBJ1-4; D perhaps matches TRBD1 (5 bases). The length of the CDR3 is 18 residues. V lost 0 bases, J lost 0 bases, and 14 bases lay in between. The germline V gene has CDR1 MNHNS and CDR2 SASEGT. The CDR3 here is CASSEALGGGPTNEKLFF. The CDR3 DNA is TGTGCCAGCAGTGAAGCTCTTGGGGGTGGGCCAACTAATGAAAAACTGTTTTTT.

The chain links TRBV6-6 to TRBJ1-5, with TRBD1 matching over 7 bases. Trimming removed 5 bases from V and 3 bases from J; junction bases left unmatched: 13. The CDR3 sequence is 17 residues long. CDR1 and CDR2 (germline): MNHNY, SVGAGI (reference sequence). The CDR3 region has the DNA TGTGCCAGCAGTCCCCCCAGGACAGGTGGGGACAATCAGCCCCAGCATTTT. Translating gives CASSPPRTGGDNQPQHF.

The chain combines TRBV14 with TRBJ1-2, with D maybe TRBD1 (6 bases). The length of the CDR3 is 14 residues. V lost 5 bases to trimming and J lost 2 bases, with 12 bases between them. CDR1 and CDR2 (germline): SGHDN, FVKESK. This chain's CDR3 is CASSSRGGNYGYTF. The CDR3 coding sequence is TGTGCCAGCAGCTCCAGGGGCGGAAACTATGGCTACACCTTC.

V is TRBV12-3 or TRBV12-4 and J is TRBJ2-7; D remains unclear. The CDR3 sequence is 13 residues long. V lost 8 bases, J lost 0 bases, and 11 bases lay in between. The DNA for the CDR3 is TGTGCCAGCGCAACTGACTTCTCCTACGAGCAGTACTTC. Translating it yields CASATDFSYEQYF.

DNA for the CDR3: TGTGCCAGCAGCTTAGTAGCGTCGGCCGGGGAGCTGTTTTTT. Its translation: CASSLVASAGELFF. The genes are TRBV11-2 and TRBJ2-2; D is possibly TRBD2 (5 bases). V was clipped by 1 base and J by 6 bases, with 9 bases between them. The CDR3 covers 14 residues. The germline V gene has CDR1 SGHAT and CDR2 FQNNGV.

The chain is built from TRBV27 and TRBJ2-2; TRBD2 aligns across 9 bases. Losses at the gene ends were 4 bases for V and 1 base for J; bases not matched to a gene: 4. The V gene's germline CDR1 is MNHEY and CDR2 SMNVEV (reference sequence). The CDR3 extends over 16 amino acids. DNA for the CDR3: TGTGCCAGCAGTTCCCCTAGCGGGGTGAACACCGGGGAGCTGTTTTTT. It translates to CASSSPSGVNTGELFF.

The rearrangement uses TRBV2 and TRBJ1-6, with TRBD1 identical over 12 bases. The CDR3 runs to 16 residues. Germline CDR1 reads SNHLY; CDR2 reads FYNNEI. J was trimmed by 10 bases and V by 8 bases; bases with no gene match: 12. The CDR3 here is CASRDRGHGAISPLHF. The CDR3 region has the DNA TGTGCCAGCCGGGACAGGGGGCATGGTGCTATCTCACCCCTCCACTTT.

CDR3 nucleotide sequence: TGTGCCAGCAGTGAATTCAACAGGGGATCTGGGACCGGGGAGCTGTTTTTT. Translated: CASSEFNRGSGTGELFF. The V gene is TRBV25-1, the J gene TRBJ2-2; 7 positions agree with TRBD1. The CDR3 is 17 amino acids. Germline V gives CDR1 MGHDK, CDR2 SYGVNS. V was clipped by 1 base and J by 5 bases; unmatched bases: 10.

This sequence joins TRBV12-3 or TRBV12-4 and TRBJ2-7, with a tentative D call TRBD2 (5 bases). The germline V and J ends were trimmed by 5 bases and 3 bases, with 8 bases remaining between them. CDR3 length: 12 residues. The CDR3 bases are TGTGCCAGCAGTCCTGCGGGCTACGAGCAGTACTTC. This codes for CASSPAGYEQYF.

V is TRBV6-1 and J is TRBJ1-1; D ambiguous. V dropped 3 bases and J dropped 1 base, with 6 bases sitting between them. The germline V gene encodes CDR1 MNHNS and CDR2 SASEGT. The CDR3 runs to 13 residues. The CDR3 sequence is CASSEGSNTEAFF. CDR3 sequence (DNA): TGTGCCAGCAGTGAGGGGTCGAACACTGAAGCTTTCTTT.

The J gene is TRBJ1-2, the V gene TRBV5-5; 7 bases are shared with TRBD1. Germline assignment: CDR1 SGHKS and CDR2 YYEKEE (reference sequence). This CDR3 has 14 amino acids. The ends lost 0 bases at V and 1 base at J; junction bases unmatched: 0. The CDR3 loop is CASSLDRGNYGYTF. As DNA, the CDR3 is TGTGCCAGCAGCTTGGACAGGGGTAACTATGGCTACACCTTC.

This clone turned up a few times. The chain carries TRBV5-4 and TRBJ1-1, with a tentative D call TRBD1 (5 bases). The germline gives CDR1 SGHNT, CDR2 YYREEE (reference sequence). Trimming took 5 bases from V and 0 from J, leaving 17 bases between them. The CDR3 contains 16 residues. This CDR3 reads CASRRRGRTLNTEAFF. The CDR3 bases are TGTGCCAGCAGGCGTCGGGGCAGAACTTTGAACACTGAAGCTTTCTTT.

The V call is TRBV18, the J call TRBJ2-4; unclear D gene. Germline CDR1 KGHSH, CDR2 LQKENI. Trimming cost V 3 bases and J 5 bases, with 8 bases left between them. There are 13 residues in the CDR3. CDR3 bases: TGTGCCAGCTCACCTGTTTACGAAAACATTCAGTACTTC. Translation: CASSPVYENIQYF.

V is TRBV3-1 (or the pseudogene TRBV3-2) and J is TRBJ2-5; 8 bases align to TRBD2. Germline loops: CDR1 LGHDT, CDR2 YNNKEL (reference sequence). The ends lost 1 base at V and 3 bases at J; junction bases unmatched: 10. The CDR3 is 17 amino acids. The CDR3 DNA sequence: TGTGCCAGCAGCCAAGGTTTTCTAGCGGGTACCGAAGAGACCCAGTACTTC. This codes for CASSQGFLAGTEETQYF.

The chain joins TRBV28 to TRBJ2-3, with 11 bases fitting TRBD1. CDR3 length: 18 amino acids. CDR1 is MDHEN, CDR2 SYDVKM, per germline. V gave up 3 bases and J gave up 4 bases; unmatched junction bases: 12. CDR3 protein: CASSFPRDRGYNSDTQYF. The CDR3 bases are TGTGCCAGCAGTTTCCCCCGGGACAGGGGGTATAATTCAGATACGCAGTATTTT.